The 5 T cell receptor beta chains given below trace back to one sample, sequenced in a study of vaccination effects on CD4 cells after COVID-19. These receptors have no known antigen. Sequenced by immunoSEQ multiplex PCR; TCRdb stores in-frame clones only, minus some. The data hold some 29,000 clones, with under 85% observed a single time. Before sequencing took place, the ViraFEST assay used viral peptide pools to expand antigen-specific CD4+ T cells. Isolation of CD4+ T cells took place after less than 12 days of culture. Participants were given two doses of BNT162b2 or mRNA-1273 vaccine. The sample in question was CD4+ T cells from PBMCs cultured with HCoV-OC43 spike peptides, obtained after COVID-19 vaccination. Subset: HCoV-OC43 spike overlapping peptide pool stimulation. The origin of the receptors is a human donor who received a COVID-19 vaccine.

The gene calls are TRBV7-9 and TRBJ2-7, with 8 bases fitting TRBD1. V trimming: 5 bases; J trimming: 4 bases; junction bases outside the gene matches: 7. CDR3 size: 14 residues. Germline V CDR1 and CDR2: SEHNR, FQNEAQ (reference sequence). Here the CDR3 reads CASSPTGVEYEQYF. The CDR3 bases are TGTGCCAGCAGCCCGACAGGGGTTGAGTACGAGCAGTACTTC.

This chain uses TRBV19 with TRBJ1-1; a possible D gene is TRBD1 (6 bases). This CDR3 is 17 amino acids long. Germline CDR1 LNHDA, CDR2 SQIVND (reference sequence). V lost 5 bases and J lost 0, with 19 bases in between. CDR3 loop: CASSPQTGFSMNTEAFF. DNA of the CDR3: TGTGCCAGTAGTCCACAAACAGGGTTTAGTATGAACACTGAAGCTTTCTTT.

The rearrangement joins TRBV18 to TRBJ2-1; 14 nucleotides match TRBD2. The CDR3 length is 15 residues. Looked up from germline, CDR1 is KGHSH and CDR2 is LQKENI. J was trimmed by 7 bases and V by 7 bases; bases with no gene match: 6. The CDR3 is CASFRTSGRQNEQFF. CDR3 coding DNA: TGTGCCAGCTTTCGGACTAGCGGGAGGCAAAATGAGCAGTTCTTC.

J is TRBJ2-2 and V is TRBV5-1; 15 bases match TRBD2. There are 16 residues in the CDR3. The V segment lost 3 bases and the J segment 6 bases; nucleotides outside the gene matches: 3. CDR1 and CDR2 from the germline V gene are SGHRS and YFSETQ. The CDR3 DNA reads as TGCGCCAGCAGCTGGACTAGCGGGGGGGCGCCCGGGGAGCTGTTTTTT. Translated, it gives CASSWTSGGAPGELFF.

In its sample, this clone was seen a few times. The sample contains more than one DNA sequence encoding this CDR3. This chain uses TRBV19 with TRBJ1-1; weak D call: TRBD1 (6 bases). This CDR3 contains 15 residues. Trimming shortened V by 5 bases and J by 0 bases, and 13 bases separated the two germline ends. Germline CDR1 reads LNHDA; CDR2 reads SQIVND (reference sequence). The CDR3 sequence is CASSPADRLNTEAFF. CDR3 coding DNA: TGTGCCAGTAGTCCTGCGGACAGATTGAACACTGAAGCTTTCTTT.